Listed below are T cell receptor beta chains from one sample, sequenced in a study of cytomegalovirus exposure and HLA in healthy donors. Only in-frame clones appear in the TCRdb table, and some are missing; sequencing was by immunoSEQ multiplex PCR. Of under 150,000 clones listed, around 66% are singletons. The material sequenced was PBMCs. These receptors were taken from a young man in good health and CMV-seropositive. CDR3s include the opening cysteine and the closing phenylalanine or tryptophan. The D gene is left open where the match is weak. A row's size may be missing; if present it is once, few, many or a size class.

size: NA; V: TRBV5-4; J: TRBJ1-1; D: TRBD1; DNA: TGTGCCAGCAGCATCCGGGACAGGGGATTGGGAAACACTGAAGCTTTCTTT; CDR3: CASSIRDRGLGNTEAFF
size: NA; V: TRBV5-1; J: TRBJ2-3; D: NA; DNA: TGCGCCAGCAGCTTGGCCTCACGGCGAGGAGGAGATACGCAGTATTTT; CDR3: CASSLASRRGGDTQYF
size: NA; V: TRBV25-1; J: TRBJ1-6; D: NA; DNA: TGTGCCAGCAGTGATAGGGGTAATAATTCACCCCTCCACTTT; CDR3: CASSDRGNNSPLHF
size: few; V: TRBV18; J: TRBJ2-7; D: NA; DNA: TGTGCCAGCTCACAAATTCCGGGTCCCAGGGTCAACGAGCAGTACTTC; CDR3: CASSQIPGPRVNEQYF
size: NA; V: TRBV4-1; J: TRBJ1-5; D: NA; DNA: TGCGCCAGCAGCCAAGTGGCAGAGGGTTACCAGCCCCAGCATTTT; CDR3: CASSQVAEGYQPQHF
size: once; V: TRBV11-2; J: TRBJ1-3; D: NA; DNA: TGTGCCAGCAGCCTTCTTCGGGACACCATATATTTT; CDR3: CASSLLRDTIYF
size: NA; V: TRBV6-1; J: TRBJ1-6; D: NA; DNA: TGTGCCAGCAGTGCTAACGTGCGGTCACCCCTCCACTTT; CDR3: CASSANVRSPLHF
size: NA; V: TRBV25-1; J: TRBJ2-3; D: TRBD2; DNA: TGTGCCAGCAGTGAGGGGGGGTTATTCACAGATACGCAGTATTTT; CDR3: CASSEGGLFTDTQYF
size: few; V: TRBV6-6; J: TRBJ2-2; D: NA; DNA: TGTGCCAGCAGTCCAAGCGGTTGGGGCGGGGAGCTGTTTTTT; CDR3: CASSPSGWGGELFF
size: NA; V: TRBV2; J: TRBJ2-2; D: TRBD1; DNA: TGTGCCAGCAGGGGGACAGTAACGGGGACCGGGGAGCTGTTTTTT; CDR3: CASRGTVTGTGELFF
size: NA; V: TRBV5-5; J: TRBJ1-5; D: TRBD1; DNA: TGTGCCAGCAGCTTGGCGGACAGGGCGGATCAGCCCCAGCATTTT; CDR3: CASSLADRADQPQHF
size: NA; V: TRBV4-2; J: TRBJ2-1; D: TRBD2; DNA: TGTGCCAGCAGCCACGCCCAGACTAGCGGGGGGTTCTATGAGCAGTTCTTC; CDR3: CASSHAQTSGGFYEQFF
size: few; V: TRBV5-1; J: TRBJ2-1; D: TRBD1; DNA: TGCGCCAGCAGCCGCCTGACAGGGCAGCCGGTCAATGAGCAGTTCTTC; CDR3: CASSRLTGQPVNEQFF
size: NA; V: TRBV5-1; J: TRBJ2-2; D: TRBD2; DNA: TGCGCCAGCAGCTTGGTCGCGGGAGGGTACACCGGGGAGCTGTTTTTT; CDR3: CASSLVAGGYTGELFF
size: NA; V: TRBV28; J: TRBJ1-5; D: TRBD1; DNA: TGTGCCAGCAGTCCCGACAGGGCCCAGCCCCAGCATTTT; CDR3: CASSPDRAQPQHF
size: NA; V: TRBV2; J: TRBJ2-7; D: TRBD1; DNA: TGTGCCAGCAGTGGGACAGGGGCCTACGAGCAGTACTTC; CDR3: CASSGTGAYEQYF
size: NA; V: TRBV6-5; J: TRBJ2-3; D: NA; DNA: TGTGCCAGTACGGGACACAGCACAGATACGCAGTATTTT; CDR3: CASTGHSTDTQYF
size: NA; V: TRBV5-1; J: TRBJ2-3; D: NA; DNA: TGCGCCAGCAGCTTGGGGGCTCCCGAAAATACGCAGTATTTT; CDR3: CASSLGAPENTQYF
size: NA; V: TRBV19; J: TRBJ2-5; D: TRBD1; DNA: TGTGCCAGTAGTCCAGGGGGCTCCTTTCAAGAGACCCAGTACTTC; CDR3: CASSPGGSFQETQYF
size: NA; V: TRBV6-5; J: TRBJ1-1; D: TRBD1; DNA: TGTGCCAGCAGACGAGGACAGGGTGGATCTGAAGCTTTCTTT; CDR3: CASRRGQGGSEAFF
size: few; V: TRBV7-2; J: TRBJ1-3; D: NA; DNA: TGTGCCAGCAGTTCGGCAGGCAGCCGCTCTGGAAACACCATATATTTT; CDR3: CASSSAGSRSGNTIYF
size: few; V: TRBV11-2; J: TRBJ2-5; D: NA; DNA: TGTGCCAGCAGCTTAACGCGGGGACAAGAGACCCAGTACTTC; CDR3: CASSLTRGQETQYF
size: few; V: TRBV7-8; J: TRBJ2-3; D: TRBD2; DNA: TGTGCCAGCAGCCCCGGACTAGCGGCGCAGTATTTT; CDR3: CASSPGLAAQYF
size: NA; V: TRBV2; J: TRBJ1-2; D: TRBD1; DNA: TGTGCCAGCAGTCAGGTCCTTAGAACAGGGGGCGGCTATGGCTACACCTTC; CDR3: CASSQVLRTGGGYGYTF
size: NA; V: TRBV6-6; J: TRBJ1-3; D: TRBD1; DNA: TGTGCCAGCAGGCCCACAGGGGGCCAGGGAAACACCATATATTTT; CDR3: CASRPTGGQGNTIYF
size: NA; V: TRBV7-9; J: TRBJ2-1; D: TRBD1; DNA: TGTGCCAGCAGCTATGACAGGGGGGTATATGAGCAGTTCTTC; CDR3: CASSYDRGVYEQFF
size: NA; V: TRBV28; J: TRBJ2-5; D: TRBD2; DNA: TGTGCCAGCAGTTTACCTCGGGAGGGTAGCGGGTACCAAGAGACCCAGTACTTC; CDR3: CASSLPREGSGYQETQYF
size: few; V: TRBV19; J: TRBJ1-5; D: NA; DNA: TGTGCCAGTAGAGACAGGTTCAATCAGCCCCAGCATTTT; CDR3: CASRDRFNQPQHF
size: NA; V: TRBV29-1; J: TRBJ2-2; D: NA; DNA: TGCAGCGTACACAGGGATACGAACACCGGGGAGCTGTTTTTT; CDR3: CSVHRDTNTGELFF
size: NA; V: TRBV28; J: TRBJ1-2; D: NA; DNA: TGTGCCACTCCCCTCGTCCGCGGGGGTAACTATGGCTACACCTTC; CDR3: CATPLVRGGNYGYTF
size: NA; V: TRBV18; J: TRBJ2-3; D: NA; DNA: TGTGCCAGCGCGCAGGGTACAGATACGCAGTATTTT; CDR3: CASAQGTDTQYF
size: few; V: TRBV5-4; J: TRBJ1-5; D: TRBD1; DNA: TGTGCCAGCAGCGCGGGACAGGGACTGGTGCCCCAGCATTTT; CDR3: CASSAGQGLVPQHF
size: NA; V: TRBV4-1; J: TRBJ2-7; D: NA; DNA: TGCGCCAGCAGCCAAGGCCTCCCGAGCTCCTACGAGCAGTACTTC; CDR3: CASSQGLPSSYEQYF
size: NA; V: TRBV5-4; J: TRBJ2-3; D: NA; DNA: TGTGCCAGCAGCACCTCGGGAGTCACAGATACGCAGTATTTT; CDR3: CASSTSGVTDTQYF
size: NA; V: TRBV6-5; J: TRBJ2-1; D: TRBD2; DNA: TGTGCCAGCAGTGCTCGAGGAGCGGGGGAAGATGAGCAGTTCTTC; CDR3: CASSARGAGEDEQFF
size: NA; V: TRBV25-1; J: TRBJ1-4; D: NA; DNA: TGTGCCAGCAGTGAAAGGTGGGGGCAGGGGATTGAAAAACTGTTTTTT; CDR3: CASSERWGQGIEKLFF
size: NA; V: TRBV11-2; J: TRBJ1-1; D: TRBD1; DNA: TGTGCCAGCAAGTGGAACAGGGGGAGTGAAGCTTTCTTT; CDR3: CASKWNRGSEAFF
size: NA; V: TRBV6-5; J: TRBJ2-5; D: TRBD1; DNA: TGTGCCAGCAGTTACCCGGCTAGACAGGGGGAAGAGACCCAGTACTTC; CDR3: CASSYPARQGEETQYF
size: once; V: TRBV7-3; J: TRBJ1-6; D: TRBD1; DNA: TGTGCCAGCAGCTTAAAGGGGGCTGGTAATTCACCCCTCCACTTT; CDR3: CASSLKGAGNSPLHF
size: NA; V: TRBV7-9; J: TRBJ1-4; D: TRBD1; DNA: TGTGCCAGCAGCCCTAAGACAGGGGAGGTAGAAAAACTGTTTTTT; CDR3: CASSPKTGEVEKLFF
size: NA; V: TRBV28; J: TRBJ2-7; D: TRBD1; DNA: TGTGCCAGCAGTTCCCCCGGGACAGGGTGGAAGCAGTACTTC; CDR3: CASSSPGTGWKQYF
size: NA; V: TRBV11-2; J: TRBJ1-1; D: NA; DNA: TGTGCCAGCAGCTTCGGACTGGGAATGAACACTGAAGCTTTCTTT; CDR3: CASSFGLGMNTEAFF
size: few; V: TRBV4-1; J: TRBJ1-1; D: NA; DNA: TGCGCCAGCAGCCAAGGGCCCAGGGGATACACTGAAGCTTTCTTT; CDR3: CASSQGPRGYTEAFF
size: NA; V: TRBV6-5; J: TRBJ2-1; D: NA; DNA: TGTGCCAGCAGTTACTCTGGCAGGGCCAATGAGCAGTTCTTC; CDR3: CASSYSGRANEQFF
size: few; V: TRBV30; J: TRBJ2-5; D: NA; DNA: TGTGCCCAACGGGGGTGGGGAGAGACCCAGTACTTC; CDR3: CAQRGWGETQYF
size: few; V: TRBV6-4; J: TRBJ1-6; D: TRBD1; DNA: TGTGCCAGCAGTGACGGGACAGGGCATTCACCCCTCCACTTT; CDR3: CASSDGTGHSPLHF
size: NA; V: TRBV29-1; J: TRBJ2-5; D: NA; DNA: TGCAGCGTTGAACAACTCCAAGAGACCCAGTACTTC; CDR3: CSVEQLQETQYF
size: NA; V: TRBV2; J: TRBJ1-2; D: NA; DNA: TGTGCCAGCAGGTTGACAGGTCCGGCTGGCTACACCTTC; CDR3: CASRLTGPAGYTF
size: NA; V: TRBV29-1; J: TRBJ2-1; D: NA; DNA: TGCAGCGCCCCCCTCCCTTATGAGCAGTTCTTC; CDR3: CSAPLPYEQFF
size: NA; V: TRBV7-8; J: TRBJ2-3; D: TRBD2; DNA: TGTGCCAGCAGCGAGGGACTAGCGCCCGCGGATACGCAGTATTTT; CDR3: CASSEGLAPADTQYF
size: NA; V: TRBV28; J: TRBJ2-3; D: TRBD2; DNA: TGTGCCAGCAGTTCGATAGCGGGGGGGCAGGGGTTT; CDR3: CASSSIAGGQGF
size: NA; V: TRBV5-6; J: TRBJ1-6; D: TRBD1; DNA: TGTGCCAGCAGCTCCGGGACAGGGGCCCGAGGGGGTAATTCACCCCTCCACTTT; CDR3: CASSSGTGARGGNSPLHF
size: NA; V: TRBV15; J: TRBJ1-2; D: NA; DNA: TGTGCCACCAGCCACTACGAAGGTGGCTACACCTTC; CDR3: CATSHYEGGYTF
size: NA; V: TRBV5-6; J: TRBJ1-2; D: NA; DNA: TGTGCCAGCAGCAACCCGACAAGTAACTATGGCTACACCTTC; CDR3: CASSNPTSNYGYTF
size: NA; V: TRBV7-3; J: TRBJ1-2; D: TRBD1; DNA: TGTGCCAGCAGCGCCACAGGGGGCTATGGCTACACCTTC; CDR3: CASSATGGYGYTF
size: NA; V: TRBV18; J: TRBJ1-1; D: NA; DNA: TGTGCCAGCATCGGTTCAACTGCTAACACTGAAGCTTTCTTT; CDR3: CASIGSTANTEAFF